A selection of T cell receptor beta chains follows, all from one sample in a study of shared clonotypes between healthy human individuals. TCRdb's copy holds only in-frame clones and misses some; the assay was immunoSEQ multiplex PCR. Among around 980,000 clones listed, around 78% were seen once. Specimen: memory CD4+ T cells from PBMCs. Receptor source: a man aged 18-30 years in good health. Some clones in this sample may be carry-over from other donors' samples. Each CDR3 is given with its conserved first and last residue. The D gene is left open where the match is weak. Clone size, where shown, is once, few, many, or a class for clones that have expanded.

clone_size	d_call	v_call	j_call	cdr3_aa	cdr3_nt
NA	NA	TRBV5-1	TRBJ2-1	CASRDTAPGGVFF	TGCGCCAGCAGGGATACGGCGCCTGGGGGAGTGTTCTTC
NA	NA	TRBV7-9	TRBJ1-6	CASSPDNYNSPLHF	TGTGCCAGCAGCCCCGACAACTATAATTCACCCCTCCACTTT
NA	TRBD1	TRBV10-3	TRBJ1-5	CAIRDGTANQPQHF	TGTGCCATCAGGGATGGGACAGCCAATCAGCCCCAGCATTTT
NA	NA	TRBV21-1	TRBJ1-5	CAMGSRGRWHDNQPQHF	TGTGCCATGGGGAGCCGGGGGAGGTGGCACGACAATCAGCCCCAGCATTTT
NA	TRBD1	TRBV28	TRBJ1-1	CASSLWRRTGVTEAFF	TGTGCCAGCAGTTTATGGAGGCGGACAGGGGTCACTGAAGCTTTCTTT
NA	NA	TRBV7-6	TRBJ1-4	CASSPRQSLNEKLFF	TGTGCCAGCAGCCCCCGACAGAGTCTTAATGAAAAACTGTTTTTT
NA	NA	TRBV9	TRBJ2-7	CASSVDQDSSYEQYF	TGTGCCAGCAGCGTAGATCAAGACAGCTCCTACGAGCAGTACTTC
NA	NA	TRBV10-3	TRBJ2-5	CAISESRGGETQYF	TGTGCCATCAGTGAGTCCCGGGGAGGAGAGACCCAGTACTTC
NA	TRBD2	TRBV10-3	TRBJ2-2	CAASGTSGSVNTGELFF	TGTGCCGCGTCCGGGACTAGCGGGAGCGTGAACACCGGGGAGCTGTTTTTT
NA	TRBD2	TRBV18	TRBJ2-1	CASSPTGTSGREQFF	TGTGCCAGCTCACCTACTGGGACTAGCGGGAGAGAGCAGTTCTTC
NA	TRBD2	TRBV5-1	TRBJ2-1	CASSLSVSGRGYEQFF	TGCGCCAGCAGCTTGAGTGTGAGCGGGAGGGGCTATGAGCAGTTCTTC
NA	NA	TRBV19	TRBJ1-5	CASSIVRDSNQPQHF	TGTGCCAGTAGTATAGTTCGAGACAGCAATCAGCCCCAGCATTTT
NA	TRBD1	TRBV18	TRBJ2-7	CASSLLGQGAAYEQYF	TGTGCCAGCTCACTTCTCGGGCAGGGGGCTGCCTACGAGCAGTACTTC
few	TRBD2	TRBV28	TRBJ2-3	CASKGFGEGTQYF	TGTGCCAGCAAAGGGTTCGGGGAGGGTACGCAGTATTTT
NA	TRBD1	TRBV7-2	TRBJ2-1	CASSSRGQGYNEQFF	TGTGCCAGCAGCTCTCGGGGACAGGGCTACAATGAGCAGTTCTTC
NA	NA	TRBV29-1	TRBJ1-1	CSVGSRGLDEAFF	TGCAGCGTTGGGTCTCGGGGGCTAGATGAAGCTTTCTTT
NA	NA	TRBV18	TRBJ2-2	CASSEGGPGTGELFF	TGTGCCAGCTCAGAAGGAGGGCCGGGCACCGGGGAGCTGTTTTTT
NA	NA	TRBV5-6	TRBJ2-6	CASSLGTYQVLTF	TGTGCCAGCAGCTTAGGGACTTACCAGGTCCTGACTTTC
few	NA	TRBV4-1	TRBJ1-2	CASSQDVGRGYGYTF	TGCGCCAGCAGCCAAGATGTAGGACGAGGCTATGGCTACACCTTC
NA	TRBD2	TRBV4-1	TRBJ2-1	CASSQGLAGARSYNEQFF	TGCGCCAGCAGCCAGGGACTAGCGGGAGCAAGGTCCTACAATGAGCAGTTCTTC
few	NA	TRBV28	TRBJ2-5	CASSLSGQETQYF	TGTGCCAGCAGTTTAAGTGGTCAAGAGACCCAGTACTTC
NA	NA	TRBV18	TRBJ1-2	CASSPGINYGYTF	TGTGCCAGCTCACCGGGCATAAACTATGGCTACACCTTC
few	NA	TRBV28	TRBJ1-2	CASSFPGGLYGYTF	TGTGCCAGCAGTTTCCCCGGGGGGCTCTATGGCTACACCTTC
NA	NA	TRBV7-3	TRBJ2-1	CASSLVPRSYSEQFF	TGTGCCAGCAGCTTAGTACCGAGGTCCTACAGTGAGCAGTTCTTC
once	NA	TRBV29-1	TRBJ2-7	CSVGVAAGEQYF	TGCAGCGTAGGGGTAGCGGCAGGCGAGCAGTACTTC
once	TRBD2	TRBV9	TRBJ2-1	CASSVGGSIAYNEQFF	TGTGCCAGCAGCGTAGGCGGGAGTATCGCCTACAATGAGCAGTTCTTC
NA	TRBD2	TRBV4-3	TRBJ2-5	CASSQDWRGETQYF	TGCGCCAGCAGCCAAGATTGGCGGGGGGAGACCCAGTACTTC
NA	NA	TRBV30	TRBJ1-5	CAYTNRGGQGAQHF	TGTGCCTATACCAACCGAGGGGGACAAGGAGCCCAGCATTTT
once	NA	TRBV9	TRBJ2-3	CASSVGESTDTQYF	TGTGCCAGCAGCGTAGGGGAGAGCACAGATACGCAGTATTTT
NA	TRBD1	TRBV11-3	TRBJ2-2	CASSLVTQGISPNTGELFF	TGTGCCAGCAGCTTAGTTACACAGGGGATTAGCCCGAACACCGGGGAGCTGTTTTTT
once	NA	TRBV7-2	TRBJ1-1	CASSPTGELANTEAFF	TGTGCCAGCAGCCCGACAGGCGAGTTAGCGAACACTGAAGCTTTCTTT
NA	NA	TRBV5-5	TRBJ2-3	CASSRDQGTDTQYF	TGTGCCAGCAGCCGGGACCAAGGCACAGATACGCAGTATTTT
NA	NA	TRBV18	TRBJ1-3	CASSLAVGRPVDSGNTIYF	TGTGCCAGCTCACTTGCGGTTGGCAGGCCTGTTGACTCTGGAAACACCATATATTTT
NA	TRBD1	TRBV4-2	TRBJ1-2	CASSQVKWEGAYGYTF	TGTGCCAGCAGCCAAGTCAAGTGGGAGGGGGCGTATGGCTACACCTTC
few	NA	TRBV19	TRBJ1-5	CASTWTVSNQPQHF	TGTGCCAGTACCTGGACAGTTAGCAATCAGCCCCAGCATTTT
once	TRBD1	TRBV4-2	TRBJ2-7	CASSQVSGGEDEQYF	TGTGCCAGCAGCCAAGTTTCAGGGGGCGAAGACGAGCAGTACTTC